These T cell receptor beta chains were read from a single sample in a study of blood T cells in healthy people across ages. TCRdb ran MiXCR on the 5' RACE reads and lists one entry per CDR3 protein. This sample has roughly 1,700,000 distinct CDR3 sequences, with roughly 27% found just once. The sample was blood. All receptors derive from a woman aged 25 to 39 in good health. Each CDR3 is given with its conserved first and last residue. The D gene is left open where the match is weak. Part of the rows lack a size; the others show once, few, many or a class for expanded clones.

TRBJ2-7 | TRBV5-1 | TRBD2 | . | TGCGCCAGCAGCTTGGCCCGGGGGGAGTGCAATGAGCAGTACTTC | CASSLARGECNEQYF
TRBJ1-2 | TRBV12-3/TRBV12-4 | . | . | TGTGCCAGCGGACAATACGGGTCAGGGGACAACTATGGCTACACCTTC | CASGQYGSGDNYGYTF
TRBJ2-3 | TRBV5-1 | . | . | TGCGCCAGCAGGGTAGACACTAGCACAGATACGCAGTATTTT | CASRVDTSTDTQYF
TRBJ1-2 | TRBV7-2 | TRBD1 | . | TGTGCCAGCAGAACGACAGGGGGAGGGTATGGCTACACCTTC | CASRTTGGGYGYTF
TRBJ1-1 | TRBV6-6 | . | . | TGTGCCAGCATTTGGGACAAGGGGTCTGGGACTGAAGCTTTCTTT | CASIWDKGSGTEAFF
TRBJ1-6 | TRBV28 | TRBD1 | . | TGTGCCAGCAGTGCGGGGCCTGGGATTAGAACAGGGGGCGTCTATAATTCACCCCTCCACTTT | CASSAGPGIRTGGVYNSPLHF
TRBJ2-6 | TRBV29-1 | TRBD1 | many | TGCAGCGTTGAAGAGAGATACAGGGGGCATGGGGCCAACGTCCTGACTTTC | CSVEERYRGHGANVLTF
TRBJ2-1 | TRBV10-3 | . | . | TGTGCCATCAGTGAGGGGTTCTCCGGGAGTAGCAACAATGAGCAGTTCTTC | CAISEGFSGSSNNEQFF
TRBJ2-1 | TRBV5-6 | . | . | TGTGCCAGCAGCTTGATCCGAGGCCCTAAGGACTCCAATGAGCAGTTCTTC | CASSLIRGPKDSNEQFF
TRBJ1-2 | TRBV3-1 | . | few | TGTGCCAGCAGCCAAGGAGGGCGGTTTGGCTACACCTTC | CASSQGGRFGYTF
TRBJ2-5 | TRBV5-1 | TRBD2 | few | TGCGCCAGCAGCGCAAGACTAGCGGAACTCCAAGAGACCCAGTACTTC | CASSARLAELQETQYF
TRBJ2-5 | TRBV7-9 | TRBD1 | few | TGTGCCAGCAGCTCGGGGACAGAACAAGAGACCCAGTACTTC | CASSSGTEQETQYF
TRBJ1-2 | TRBV5-5 | . | few | TGTGCCAGCAGCCTCAGAGTAGATTCTGTCTATGGCTACACCTTC | CASSLRVDSVYGYTF
TRBJ2-7 | TRBV2 | . | . | TGTGCCAGCAGTGAATATCGAACTAGCCACGAGCAGTACTTC | CASSEYRTSHEQYF
TRBJ1-1 | TRBV25-1 | . | . | TGTGCCAGCAGTGAATGGGGCGGGGGCACTGAAGCTTTCTTT | CASSEWGGGTEAFF